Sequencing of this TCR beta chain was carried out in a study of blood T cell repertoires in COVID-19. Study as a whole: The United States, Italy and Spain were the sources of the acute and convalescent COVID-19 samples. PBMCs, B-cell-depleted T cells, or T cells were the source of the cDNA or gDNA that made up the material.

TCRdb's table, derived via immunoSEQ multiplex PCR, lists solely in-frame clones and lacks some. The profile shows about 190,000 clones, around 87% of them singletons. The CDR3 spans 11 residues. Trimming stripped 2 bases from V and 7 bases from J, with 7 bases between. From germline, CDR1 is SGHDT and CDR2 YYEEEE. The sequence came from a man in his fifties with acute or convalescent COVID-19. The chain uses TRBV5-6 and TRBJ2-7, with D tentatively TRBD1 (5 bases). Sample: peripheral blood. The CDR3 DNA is TGTGCCAGCAGCTTTGGGGCGGAGCAGTACTTC. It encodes CASSFGAEQYF.